A selection of T cell receptor beta chains follows, all from one sample in a study of T-cell memory formation after mild COVID-19. TCRdb re-analysed the 5' RACE reads in MiXCR, keeping a single row per CDR3 protein. The data contain some 150,000 distinct CDR3 sequences, about 6% of them singletons. The material sequenced was PBMCs or a T cell subset sorted from them (not recorded which). These receptor sequences come from an adult woman who had mild COVID-19 (a few samples of this study predate the infection). Cell type and time point are not known. CDR3s include the opening cysteine and the closing phenylalanine or tryptophan. Each record gives: CDR3 DNA, CDR3 protein, D gene, J gene, V gene, clone size. D genes are given only for firm matches. Clone size is not always given. Where it is, it says once, few, many or a class for expanded clones.

DNA: TGTGCCAGCAGCCCTCTCCCGGGGACTGAGAATGAAAAACTGTTTTTT; CDR3: CASSPLPGTENEKLFF; D: NA; J: TRBJ1-4; V: TRBV7-8; size: few
DNA: TGCAGTGCTAGTGCGGGACAGCCCTATGGCTACACCTTC; CDR3: CSASAGQPYGYTF; D: TRBD1; J: TRBJ1-2; V: TRBV20-1; size: many
DNA: TGCAGTGCTAGAGGCCTAGACGGCAACCAAGAGACCCAGTACTTC; CDR3: CSARGLDGNQETQYF; D: NA; J: TRBJ2-5; V: TRBV20-1; size: many
DNA: TGTGCCAGCAGCCAAGTGGGCGGGAGCCCCGCAGATACGCAGTATTTT; CDR3: CASSQVGGSPADTQYF; D: TRBD2; J: TRBJ2-3; V: TRBV14; size: NA
DNA: TGCGCCAGCAGCCAAGATAGCCGGAGCTCCTATAATTCACCCCTCCACTTT; CDR3: CASSQDSRSSYNSPLHF; D: NA; J: TRBJ1-6; V: TRBV4-1; size: NA
DNA: TGTGCCAGCAGCCAAAAGTACAGGGTCATGAACACTGAAGCTTTCTTT; CDR3: CASSQKYRVMNTEAFF; D: NA; J: TRBJ1-1; V: TRBV14; size: NA
DNA: TGCGCCAGCAGTCAATCCCCCAGAAAATTGAACACTGAAGCTTTCTTT; CDR3: CASSQSPRKLNTEAFF; D: NA; J: TRBJ1-1; V: TRBV23-1; size: NA
DNA: TGTGCCTGGATCCGGGGGGGGGCGACCTATAATTCACCCCTCCACTTT; CDR3: CAWIRGGATYNSPLHF; D: NA; J: TRBJ1-6; V: TRBV30; size: NA
DNA: TGTGCCAGCAGCCGTTGGGACAGGACCTACGAGCAGTACTTC; CDR3: CASSRWDRTYEQYF; D: TRBD1; J: TRBJ2-7; V: TRBV3-1; size: few
DNA: TGTGCCAGCTCGCGGGACAGGGGCCCACCTAGCACAGATACGCAGTATTTT; CDR3: CASSRDRGPPSTDTQYF; D: TRBD1; J: TRBJ2-3; V: TRBV18; size: few
DNA: TGTGCCAGTAGTATGAGGTCGGCAGGGATCGATACGCAGTATTTT; CDR3: CASSMRSAGIDTQYF; D: NA; J: TRBJ2-3; V: TRBV19; size: many
DNA: TGTGCCAGCAGCTTATTGGCCATGAACACTGAAGCTTTCTTT; CDR3: CASSLLAMNTEAFF; D: NA; J: TRBJ1-1; V: TRBV7-2; size: few
DNA: TGCGCCAGCAGCCAAGATACTGGACTCGCGGTACGGCAGTTCTTC; CDR3: CASSQDTGLAVRQFF; D: NA; J: TRBJ2-1; V: TRBV4-3; size: few
DNA: TGTGCCAGCAGCCCCCTGGCTGGCTGGGGCCAAGAGACCCAGTACTTC; CDR3: CASSPLAGWGQETQYF; D: NA; J: TRBJ2-5; V: TRBV7-2; size: NA
DNA: TGTGCCAGCAGCTTAGGATTGGGTTCCTACAATGAGCAGTTCTTC; CDR3: CASSLGLGSYNEQFF; D: NA; J: TRBJ2-1; V: TRBV7-2; size: many
DNA: TGTGCCAGTAGTCCCGGGACAGGGGCATCCTACGAGCAGTACTTC; CDR3: CASSPGTGASYEQYF; D: TRBD1; J: TRBJ2-7; V: TRBV19; size: few
DNA: TGTGCCAGCACCCGAATCACCGGGGCCAACGTCCTGACTTTC; CDR3: CASTRITGANVLTF; D: NA; J: TRBJ2-6; V: TRBV11-2; size: many
DNA: TGCAGTGCCGACCCAGGGAATGCCTACGAGCAGTACTTC; CDR3: CSADPGNAYEQYF; D: NA; J: TRBJ2-7; V: TRBV20-1; size: NA
DNA: TGCGCCAGCAGCGAGACAGGGATTTCACCCCTCCACTTT; CDR3: CASSETGISPLHF; D: TRBD1; J: TRBJ1-6; V: TRBV5-1; size: few
DNA: TGTGCCAGCAGTTACGAGGAGTACTACGAGCAGTACTTC; CDR3: CASSYEEYYEQYF; D: NA; J: TRBJ2-7; V: TRBV6-6; size: NA
DNA: TGCAGTGCGTACAGGAGCTCTGGTGCAACTAATGAAAAACTGTTTTTT; CDR3: CSAYRSSGATNEKLFF; D: NA; J: TRBJ1-4; V: TRBV20-1; size: NA
DNA: TGTGCCAGCAGGGATTCTATGGGGGGAGTGGGCACCGGGGAGCTGTTTTTT; CDR3: CASRDSMGGVGTGELFF; D: NA; J: TRBJ2-2; V: TRBV6-6; size: many
DNA: TGTGCCAGCAGGGCCGGGACTAGCTCCTACAATGAGCAGTTCTTC; CDR3: CASRAGTSSYNEQFF; D: TRBD2; J: TRBJ2-1; V: TRBV2; size: many
DNA: TGTGCCAGCAGCCCACAGGGCACGGGGTACGAGCAGTACTTC; CDR3: CASSPQGTGYEQYF; D: NA; J: TRBJ2-7; V: TRBV7-2; size: many
DNA: TGCGCCAGCAGCCAAGGAGGTCCGAGGATCGAGACCCAGTACTTC; CDR3: CASSQGGPRIETQYF; D: NA; J: TRBJ2-5; V: TRBV4-1; size: few
DNA: TGTGCCAGCAGCTTCGGGACTCCGAACACCGGGGAGCTGTTTTTT; CDR3: CASSFGTPNTGELFF; D: NA; J: TRBJ2-2; V: TRBV9; size: many
DNA: TGTGCCAGCAGCTTAGGCGGGGGCCGCACAGATACGCAGTATTTT; CDR3: CASSLGGGRTDTQYF; D: NA; J: TRBJ2-3; V: TRBV7-9; size: many
DNA: TGCAGTGCTAGAGATCAAGGCGGGAGGGCCGGGGATACGCAGTATTTT; CDR3: CSARDQGGRAGDTQYF; D: TRBD2; J: TRBJ2-3; V: TRBV20-1; size: NA
DNA: TGTGCCAGCAGCTCCTATCCGCCGGGACAGGGGGGCGATGAGCAGTTCTTC; CDR3: CASSSYPPGQGGDEQFF; D: TRBD1; J: TRBJ2-1; V: TRBV11-3; size: many
DNA: TGTGCCAGCAGTCACAGGGGCCAAGAGACCCAGTACTTC; CDR3: CASSHRGQETQYF; D: TRBD1; J: TRBJ2-5; V: TRBV28; size: many
DNA: TGTGCCAGCAGTTTATGGGGTAGGGAGATCTACTCCTACGAGCAGTACTTC; CDR3: CASSLWGREIYSYEQYF; D: NA; J: TRBJ2-7; V: TRBV27; size: NA
DNA: TGTGCCAGCAGCTTGGGGGCTGGAAACACCATATATTTT; CDR3: CASSLGAGNTIYF; D: NA; J: TRBJ1-3; V: TRBV7-8; size: few
DNA: TGTGCCACCAATGCTCTGGGATCCTACGAGCAGTACTTC; CDR3: CATNALGSYEQYF; D: NA; J: TRBJ2-7; V: TRBV12-3/TRBV12-4; size: NA
DNA: TGTGCCAGCAGCGGCGGGCGGGCAGATACGCAGTATTTT; CDR3: CASSGGRADTQYF; D: NA; J: TRBJ2-3; V: TRBV14; size: NA
DNA: TGTGCCAGCGTCCGGACTTTTTCCTACGAGCAGTACTTC; CDR3: CASVRTFSYEQYF; D: NA; J: TRBJ2-7; V: TRBV2; size: NA
DNA: TGTGCCAGCAGCTCAGGGGGCTCTGGGGCCAACGTCCTGACTTTC; CDR3: CASSSGGSGANVLTF; D: TRBD1; J: TRBJ2-6; V: TRBV7-2; size: many
DNA: TGTGCCAGCAGCGTAGGACAGGGTTTGGAAAAACTGTTTTTT; CDR3: CASSVGQGLEKLFF; D: TRBD1; J: TRBJ1-4; V: TRBV9; size: NA
DNA: TGTGCCAGCAGCTTAGAGACGGGACTCCTCGGGGAAAAACTGTTTTTT; CDR3: CASSLETGLLGEKLFF; D: NA; J: TRBJ1-4; V: TRBV7-2; size: many
DNA: TGTGCCAGCAGCTTAGCGATGCGGGCCTCCTACAATGAGCAGTTCTTC; CDR3: CASSLAMRASYNEQFF; D: NA; J: TRBJ2-1; V: TRBV7-8; size: many
DNA: TGTGCCAGCAGCCAAGGCAGGGCCAAGGAGTTCTTC; CDR3: CASSQGRAKEFF; D: NA; J: TRBJ2-1; V: TRBV3-1; size: NA
DNA: TGTGCCAGCACCCCATCGGTGGGCCGCAACTATGGCTACACCTTC; CDR3: CASTPSVGRNYGYTF; D: NA; J: TRBJ1-2; V: TRBV27; size: NA
DNA: TGTGCCACCAGGAGTCGATCTAGCGGGGGGCCGGATACGCAGTATTTT; CDR3: CATRSRSSGGPDTQYF; D: TRBD2; J: TRBJ2-3; V: TRBV15; size: few
DNA: TGCAGCGTTGTGGCATTAAAGGGCTACACCTTC; CDR3: CSVVALKGYTF; D: NA; J: TRBJ1-2; V: TRBV29-1; size: NA
DNA: TGTGCCAGCTCACCAGGGCTCCTCAACACTGAAGCTTTCTTT; CDR3: CASSPGLLNTEAFF; D: NA; J: TRBJ1-1; V: TRBV18; size: NA
DNA: TGTGCCAGCAGCTTAGCGTCGGCGGGACACAATGAGCAGTTCTTC; CDR3: CASSLASAGHNEQFF; D: NA; J: TRBJ2-1; V: TRBV7-2; size: many
DNA: TGTGCCACCAGCAGAGATTGGGGGGGCACAGATACGCAGTATTTT; CDR3: CATSRDWGGTDTQYF; D: NA; J: TRBJ2-3; V: TRBV15; size: many
DNA: TGTGCCAGCAGCCAAGAGGGACAGGGACCCCCCTACGAGCAGTACTTC; CDR3: CASSQEGQGPPYEQYF; D: TRBD1; J: TRBJ2-7; V: TRBV3-1; size: NA
DNA: TGTGCCACCAGTGATTTGTGGGGAAATGAGCAGTTCTTC; CDR3: CATSDLWGNEQFF; D: NA; J: TRBJ2-1; V: TRBV24-1; size: few
DNA: TGTGCCAGCAGCTTAAATAGTCAAGGGGGCTCCTATGGCTACACCTTC; CDR3: CASSLNSQGGSYGYTF; D: TRBD1; J: TRBJ1-2; V: TRBV7-6; size: NA
DNA: TGTGCCAGCTCCCGGGGAGGGCCTTACTACAATGAGCAGTTCTTC; CDR3: CASSRGGPYYNEQFF; D: TRBD2; J: TRBJ2-1; V: TRBV18; size: NA
DNA: TGTGCCACCAAAAGACGGACTAATGAAAAACTGTTTTTT; CDR3: CATKRRTNEKLFF; D: NA; J: TRBJ1-4; V: TRBV15; size: many
DNA: TGCGCCAGCAGCTCGCCAGGTCAAGAGACCCAGTACTTC; CDR3: CASSSPGQETQYF; D: NA; J: TRBJ2-5; V: TRBV5-1; size: many